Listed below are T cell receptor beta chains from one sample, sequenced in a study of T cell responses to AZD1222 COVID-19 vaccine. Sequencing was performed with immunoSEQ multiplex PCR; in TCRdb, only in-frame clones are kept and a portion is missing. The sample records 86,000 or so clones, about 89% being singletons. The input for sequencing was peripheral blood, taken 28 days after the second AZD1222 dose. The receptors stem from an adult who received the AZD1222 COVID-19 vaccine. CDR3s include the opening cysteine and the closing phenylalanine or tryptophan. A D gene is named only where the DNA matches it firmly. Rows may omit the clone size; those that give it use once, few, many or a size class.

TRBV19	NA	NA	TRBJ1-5	TGTGCAACCGATGCGGGGGGTCCTGGACAGCCCCAGCATTTT	CATDAGGPGQPQHF
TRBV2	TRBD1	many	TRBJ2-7	TGTGCCAGCAGTCGACAGGGGCCCTCCTACGAGCAGTACTTC	CASSRQGPSYEQYF
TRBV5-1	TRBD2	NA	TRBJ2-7	TGCGCCAGCAGCTTGGGGGGGACTAGCGGGCGGGCGTACGAGCAGTACTTC	CASSLGGTSGRAYEQYF
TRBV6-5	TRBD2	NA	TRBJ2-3	TGTGCCTCGAGGACTAGCGGGGTAGATACGCAGTATTTT	CASRTSGVDTQYF
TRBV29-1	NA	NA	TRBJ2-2	TGCAGCGTTGGTCAGGCGAACACCGGGGAGCTGTTTTTT	CSVGQANTGELFF
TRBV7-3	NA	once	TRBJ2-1	TGTGCCAGCAGCCCCTCCGTTGTCGGCAATGAGCAGTTCTTC	CASSPSVVGNEQFF
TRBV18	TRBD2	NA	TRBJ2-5	TGTGCCAGCTCACCGACTAGCGGGAGGATCGAGACCCAGTACTTC	CASSPTSGRIETQYF
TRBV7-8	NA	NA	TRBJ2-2	TGTGCCAGCAGCTCCCTGACAACTGGGGAGCTGTTTTTT	CASSSLTTGELFF
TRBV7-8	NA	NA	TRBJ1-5	TGTGCCAGCAGCCGTGGGGATCAGCCCCAGCATTTT	CASSRGDQPQHF
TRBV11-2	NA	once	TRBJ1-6	TGTGCCAGCAGCTTAGATCCCCCAAGGGGTTCACCCCTCCACTTT	CASSLDPPRGSPLHF
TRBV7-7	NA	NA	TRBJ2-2	TGTGCTAGCAGCTTAGTTGAAGGGTCGAACACCGGGGAGCTGTTTTTT	CASSLVEGSNTGELFF
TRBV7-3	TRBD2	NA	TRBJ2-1	TGTGCCAGCAGCTCCGGACTAGCGGGAGATGAGCAGTTCTTC	CASSSGLAGDEQFF
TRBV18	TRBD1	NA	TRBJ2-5	TGTGCCAGCTCCCTCGGGACAGGGGGGTACGAGACCCAGTACTTC	CASSLGTGGYETQYF
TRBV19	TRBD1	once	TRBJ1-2	TGTGCCAGTAGTATCCGCCAACAGGGGGTTGGCTACACCTTC	CASSIRQQGVGYTF
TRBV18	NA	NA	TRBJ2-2	TGTGCCAGCCTGCAAGTCGGGACCGGGGAGCTGTTTTTT	CASLQVGTGELFF
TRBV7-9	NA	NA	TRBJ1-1	TGTGCCGGCCATAGGGTTAACACTGAAGCTTTCTTT	CAGHRVNTEAFF
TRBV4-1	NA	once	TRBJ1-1	TGCGCCAGCAGCCAAGAAATGGGTTTGAACACTGAAGCTTTCTTT	CASSQEMGLNTEAFF
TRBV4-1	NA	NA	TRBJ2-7	TGCGCCAGCAGCCGGGGACCGGGAACCGGGGTCCACGAGCAGTACTTC	CASSRGPGTGVHEQYF
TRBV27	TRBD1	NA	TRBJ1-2	TGTGCCACCAGAGACAGGGGCAGCCTCTATGGCTACACCTTC	CATRDRGSLYGYTF
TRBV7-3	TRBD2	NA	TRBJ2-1	TGTGCCAGCAGCTTAAACGGCGGGAGCAACAATGAGCAGTTCTTC	CASSLNGGSNNEQFF
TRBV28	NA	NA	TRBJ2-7	TGTGCCAGCAGTTTAAGAGGTCTCAGCTCCTACGAGCAGTACTTC	CASSLRGLSSYEQYF
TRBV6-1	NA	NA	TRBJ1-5	TGTGCCAGCAGTGAACGGGGGGGCGCGGGTCAGCCCCAGCATTTT	CASSERGGAGQPQHF
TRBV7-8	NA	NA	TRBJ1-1	TGTGCCAGCAGCTTTCAACCCCGAGACTTGAACACTGAAGCTTTCTTT	CASSFQPRDLNTEAFF
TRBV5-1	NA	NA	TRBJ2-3	TGCGCCAGCAGCTTGGCCGAAGATACGCAGTATTTT	CASSLAEDTQYF
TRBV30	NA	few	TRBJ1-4	TGTGCCTGGTCTTCGGGGTCAACTAATGAAAAACTGTTTTTT	CAWSSGSTNEKLFF
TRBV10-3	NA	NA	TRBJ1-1	TGTGCCATCAGTGAAAGAACTGAAGCTTTCTTT	CAISERTEAFF
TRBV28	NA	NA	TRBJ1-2	TGTGCCAGCAGTTTAGTCAAGGGAGTGGGTGGCTACACCTTC	CASSLVKGVGGYTF
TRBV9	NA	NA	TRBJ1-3	TGTGCCAGCAGCGTAGCAGGTCAGGGACGAGGAGGAAACACCATATATTTT	CASSVAGQGRGGNTIYF
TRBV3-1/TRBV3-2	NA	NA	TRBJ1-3	TGTGCCAGCAGCCAAGGAAGGGACTCTGGAAACACCATATATTTT	CASSQGRDSGNTIYF
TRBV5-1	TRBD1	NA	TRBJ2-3	TGCGCCAGCAGCTCGCAGGGGGTAAGAAGCACAGATACGCAGTATTTT	CASSSQGVRSTDTQYF
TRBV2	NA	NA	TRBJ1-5	TGTGCCAGCAGTGAAGAGTGGGGATTCAATCAGCCCCAGCATTTT	CASSEEWGFNQPQHF
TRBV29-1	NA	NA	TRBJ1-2	TGCAGCGTAAGGGAAGGTGGCTACACCTTC	CSVREGGYTF
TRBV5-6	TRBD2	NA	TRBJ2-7	TGTGCCAGCAGCAAACTAGCGGGGCTGACCTACGAGCAGTACTTC	CASSKLAGLTYEQYF
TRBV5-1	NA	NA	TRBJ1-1	TGCGCCAGCAGCCCCGGGGCGAACACTGAAGCTTTCTTT	CASSPGANTEAFF
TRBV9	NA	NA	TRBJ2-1	TGTGCCAGCAGCGTAGGGATCCCTAGGGCGGGTGTTGCCTACAATGAGCAGTTCTTC	CASSVGIPRAGVAYNEQFF
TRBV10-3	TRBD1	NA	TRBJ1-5	TGTGCCATCAGTGCCCGGACAGGGGGCTTTCAGCCCCAGCATTTT	CAISARTGGFQPQHF
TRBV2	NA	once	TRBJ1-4	TGTGCCAGCAGCCCGGACCTTAATGAAAAACTGTTTTTT	CASSPDLNEKLFF
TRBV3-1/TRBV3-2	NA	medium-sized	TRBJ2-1	TGTGCCAGCAGCCAAGCGGCGAGCTCCTACAATGAGCAGTTCTTC	CASSQAASSYNEQFF
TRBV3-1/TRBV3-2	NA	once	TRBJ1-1	TGTGCCAGCAGCCACCCCAGGGGGAACACTGAAGCTTTCTTT	CASSHPRGNTEAFF
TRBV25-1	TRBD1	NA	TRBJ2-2	TGTGCCAGCAGTGGACAGGGGGACACCGGGGAGCTGTTTTTT	CASSGQGDTGELFF
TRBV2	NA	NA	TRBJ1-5	TGTGCCAGCCGCCGGGACAGCAATCAGCCCCAGCATTTT	CASRRDSNQPQHF
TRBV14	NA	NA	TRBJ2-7	TGTGCCAGCAGCCAAGATGTAGGCAGCTACGAGCAGTACTTC	CASSQDVGSYEQYF